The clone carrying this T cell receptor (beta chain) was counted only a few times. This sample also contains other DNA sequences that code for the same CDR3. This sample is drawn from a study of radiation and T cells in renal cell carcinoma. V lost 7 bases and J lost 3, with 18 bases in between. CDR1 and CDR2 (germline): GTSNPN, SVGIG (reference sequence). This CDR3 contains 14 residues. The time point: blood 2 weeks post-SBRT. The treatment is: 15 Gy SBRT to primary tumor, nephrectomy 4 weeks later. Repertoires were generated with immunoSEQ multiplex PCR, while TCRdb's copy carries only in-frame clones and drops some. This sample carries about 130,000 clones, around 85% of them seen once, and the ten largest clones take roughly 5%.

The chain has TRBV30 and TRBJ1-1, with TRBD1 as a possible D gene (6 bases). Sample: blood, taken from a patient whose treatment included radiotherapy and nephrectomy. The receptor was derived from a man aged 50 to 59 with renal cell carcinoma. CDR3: CASDGGLTDTEAFF. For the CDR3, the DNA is TGTGCCTCGGACGGGGGCCTCACCGACACTGAAGCTTTCTTT.